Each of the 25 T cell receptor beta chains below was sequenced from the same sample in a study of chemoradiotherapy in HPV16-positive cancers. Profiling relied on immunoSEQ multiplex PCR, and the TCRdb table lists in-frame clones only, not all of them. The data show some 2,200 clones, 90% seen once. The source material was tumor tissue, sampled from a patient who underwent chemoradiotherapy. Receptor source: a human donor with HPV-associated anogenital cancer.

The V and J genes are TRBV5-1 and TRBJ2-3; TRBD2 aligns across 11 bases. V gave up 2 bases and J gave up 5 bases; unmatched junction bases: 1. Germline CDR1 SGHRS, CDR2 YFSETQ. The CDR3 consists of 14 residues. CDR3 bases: TGCGCCAGCAGCTTACTAGCGGGGGAAGATACGCAGTATTTT. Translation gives CASSLLAGEDTQYF.

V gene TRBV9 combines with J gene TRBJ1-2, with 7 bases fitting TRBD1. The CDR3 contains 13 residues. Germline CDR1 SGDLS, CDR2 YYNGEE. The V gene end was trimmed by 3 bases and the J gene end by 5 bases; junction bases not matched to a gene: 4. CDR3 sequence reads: CASSARGGYGYTF. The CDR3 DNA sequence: TGTGCCAGCAGCGCCAGGGGGGGTTATGGCTACACCTTC.

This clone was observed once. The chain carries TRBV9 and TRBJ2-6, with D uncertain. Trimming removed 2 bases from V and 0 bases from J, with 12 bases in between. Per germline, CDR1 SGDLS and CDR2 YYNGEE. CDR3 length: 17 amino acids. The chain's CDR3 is CASSVNRELSGANVLTF. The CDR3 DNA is TGTGCCAGCAGCGTGAATAGGGAACTCTCTGGGGCCAACGTCCTGACTTTC.

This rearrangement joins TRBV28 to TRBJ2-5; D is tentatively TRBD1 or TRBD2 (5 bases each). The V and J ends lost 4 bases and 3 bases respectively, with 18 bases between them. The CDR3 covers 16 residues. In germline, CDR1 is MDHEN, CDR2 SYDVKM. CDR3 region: CASSSRADIWKETQYF. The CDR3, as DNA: TGTGCCAGCAGTTCTCGAGCGGACATATGGAAAGAGACCCAGTACTTC.

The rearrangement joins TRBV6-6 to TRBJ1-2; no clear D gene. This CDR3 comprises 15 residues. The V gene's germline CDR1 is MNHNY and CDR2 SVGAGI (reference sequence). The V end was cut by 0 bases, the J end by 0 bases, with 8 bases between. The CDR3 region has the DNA TGTGCCAGCAGTTACTCGTCGTACCCTAACTATGGCTACACCTTC. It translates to CASSYSSYPNYGYTF.

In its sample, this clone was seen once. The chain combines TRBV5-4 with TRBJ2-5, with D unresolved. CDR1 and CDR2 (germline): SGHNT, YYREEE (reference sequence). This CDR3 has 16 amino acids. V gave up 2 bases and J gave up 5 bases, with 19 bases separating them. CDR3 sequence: CASSFRLGPTGETQYF. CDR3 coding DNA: TGTGCCAGCAGCTTCCGACTGGGCCCAACCGGGGAGACCCAGTACTTC.

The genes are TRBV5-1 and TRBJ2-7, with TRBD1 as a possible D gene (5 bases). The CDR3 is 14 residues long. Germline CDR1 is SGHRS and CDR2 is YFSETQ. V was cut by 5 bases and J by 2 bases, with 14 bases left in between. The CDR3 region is CASRGAVEPYEQYF. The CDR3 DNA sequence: TGCGCCAGCAGAGGGGCAGTTGAACCCTACGAGCAGTACTTC. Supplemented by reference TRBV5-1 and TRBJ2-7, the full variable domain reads KAGVTQTPRYLIKTRGQQVTLSCSPISGHRSVSWYQQTPGQGLQFLFEYFSETQRNKGNFPGRFSGRQFSNSRSEMNVSTLELGDSALYLCASRGAVEPYEQYFGPGTRLTVT.

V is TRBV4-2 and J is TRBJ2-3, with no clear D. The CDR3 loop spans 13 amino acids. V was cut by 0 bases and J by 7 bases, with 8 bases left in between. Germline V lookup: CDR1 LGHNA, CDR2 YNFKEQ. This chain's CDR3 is CASSQEMGNTQYF. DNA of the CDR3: TGTGCCAGCAGCCAAGAGATGGGCAATACGCAGTATTTT.

The CDR3 loop is CASSSGTGAGDTQYF. In nucleotides, the CDR3 is TGCGCCAGCAGCTCCGGGACAGGGGCTGGGGATACGCAGTATTTT. This chain links TRBV5-1 with TRBJ2-3, with TRBD1 matching over 10 bases. Germline-derived CDR1 and CDR2 are SGHRS and YFSETQ. CDR3 size: 15 residues. Losses at the gene ends were 3 bases for V and 6 bases for J; bases not matched to a gene: 7.

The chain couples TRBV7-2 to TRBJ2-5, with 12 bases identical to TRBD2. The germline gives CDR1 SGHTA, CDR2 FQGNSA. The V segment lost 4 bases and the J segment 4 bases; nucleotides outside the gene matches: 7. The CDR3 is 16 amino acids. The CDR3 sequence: CASSSTSGGGGETQYF. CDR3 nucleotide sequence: TGTGCCAGCAGCTCGACTAGCGGGGGAGGGGGAGAGACCCAGTACTTC.

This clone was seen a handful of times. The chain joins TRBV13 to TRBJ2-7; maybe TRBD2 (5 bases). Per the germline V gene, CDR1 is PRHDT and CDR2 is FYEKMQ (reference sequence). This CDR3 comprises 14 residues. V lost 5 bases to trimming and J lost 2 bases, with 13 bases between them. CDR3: CASSPGRRAYEQYF. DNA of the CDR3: TGTGCCAGCAGCCCGGGTCGGCGGGCCTACGAGCAGTACTTC.

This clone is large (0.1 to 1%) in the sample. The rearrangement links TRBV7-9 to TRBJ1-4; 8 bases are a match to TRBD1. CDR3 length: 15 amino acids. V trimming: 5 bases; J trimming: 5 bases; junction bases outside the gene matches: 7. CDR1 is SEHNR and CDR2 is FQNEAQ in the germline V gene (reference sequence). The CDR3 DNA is TGTGCCAGCAGCCCCGCCGGGACAGGAAATGAAAAACTGTTTTTT. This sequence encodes CASSPAGTGNEKLFF.

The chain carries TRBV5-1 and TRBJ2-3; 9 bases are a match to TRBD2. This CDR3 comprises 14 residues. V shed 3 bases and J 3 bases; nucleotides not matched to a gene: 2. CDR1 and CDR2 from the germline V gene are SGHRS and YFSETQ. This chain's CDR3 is CASSYSGGTDTQYF. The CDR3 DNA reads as TGCGCCAGCAGCTATAGCGGGGGAACAGATACGCAGTATTTT.

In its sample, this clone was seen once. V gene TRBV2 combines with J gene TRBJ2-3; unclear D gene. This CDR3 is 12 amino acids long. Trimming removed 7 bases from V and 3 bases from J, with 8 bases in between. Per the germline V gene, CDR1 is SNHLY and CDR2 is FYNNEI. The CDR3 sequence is CASITETDTQYF. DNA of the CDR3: TGTGCCAGCATCACAGAAACAGATACGCAGTATTTT.

Written as DNA, the CDR3 is TGTGCCATCAGAGACAGGGTGGGCACCGGGGAGCTGTTTTTT. Protein: CAIRDRVGTGELFF. V gene TRBV10-3 combines with J gene TRBJ2-2; TRBD1 agrees at 7 bases. The CDR3 runs to 14 residues. Germline V CDR1 and CDR2: ENHRY, SYGVKD. The J segment lost 4 bases and the V segment lost 6 bases, leaving 5 bases of the junction unmatched.

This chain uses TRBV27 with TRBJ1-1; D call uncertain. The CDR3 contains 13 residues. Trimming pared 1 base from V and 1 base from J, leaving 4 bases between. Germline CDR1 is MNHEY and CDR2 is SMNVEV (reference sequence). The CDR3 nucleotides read TGTGCCAGCAGTTTATGGGGGAACACTGAAGCTTTCTTT. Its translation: CASSLWGNTEAFF.

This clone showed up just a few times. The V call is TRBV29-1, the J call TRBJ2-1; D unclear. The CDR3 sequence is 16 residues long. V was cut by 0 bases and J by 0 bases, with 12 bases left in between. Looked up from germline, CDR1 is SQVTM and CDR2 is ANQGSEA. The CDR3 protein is CSVEDPGRSSYNEQFF. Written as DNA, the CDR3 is TGCAGCGTTGAAGATCCTGGACGGAGCTCCTACAATGAGCAGTTCTTC.

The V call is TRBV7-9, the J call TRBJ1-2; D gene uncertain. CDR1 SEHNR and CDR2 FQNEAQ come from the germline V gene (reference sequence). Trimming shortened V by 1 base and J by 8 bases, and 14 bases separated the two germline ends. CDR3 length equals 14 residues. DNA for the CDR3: TGTGCCAGCAGCTTAGTAGTGGCAGACATGGGCTACACCTTC. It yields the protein CASSLVVADMGYTF.

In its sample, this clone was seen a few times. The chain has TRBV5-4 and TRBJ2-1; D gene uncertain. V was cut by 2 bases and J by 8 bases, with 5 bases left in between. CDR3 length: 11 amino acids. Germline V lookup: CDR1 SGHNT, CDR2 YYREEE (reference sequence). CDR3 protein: CASSFRDEQFF. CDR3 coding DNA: TGTGCCAGCAGCTTTAGGGATGAGCAGTTCTTC.

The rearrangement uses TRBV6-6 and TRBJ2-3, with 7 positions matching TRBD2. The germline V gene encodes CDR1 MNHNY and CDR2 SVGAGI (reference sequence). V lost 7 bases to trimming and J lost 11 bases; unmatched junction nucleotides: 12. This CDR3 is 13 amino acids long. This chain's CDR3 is CASTPRTGGGQYF. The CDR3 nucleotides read TGTGCCAGCACCCCTCGAACGGGGGGAGGGCAGTATTTT.

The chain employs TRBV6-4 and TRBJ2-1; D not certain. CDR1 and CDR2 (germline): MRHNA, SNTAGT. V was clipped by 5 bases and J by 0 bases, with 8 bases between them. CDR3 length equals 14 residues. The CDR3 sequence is CASSSESSYNEQFF. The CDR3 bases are TGTGCCAGCAGTTCGGAAAGCTCCTACAATGAGCAGTTCTTC.

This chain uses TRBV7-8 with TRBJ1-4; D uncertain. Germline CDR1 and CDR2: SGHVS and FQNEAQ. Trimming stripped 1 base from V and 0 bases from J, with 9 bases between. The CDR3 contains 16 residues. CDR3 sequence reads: CASSLGQAATNEKLFF. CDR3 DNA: TGTGCCAGCAGCTTAGGGCAGGCTGCAACTAATGAAAAACTGTTTTTT.

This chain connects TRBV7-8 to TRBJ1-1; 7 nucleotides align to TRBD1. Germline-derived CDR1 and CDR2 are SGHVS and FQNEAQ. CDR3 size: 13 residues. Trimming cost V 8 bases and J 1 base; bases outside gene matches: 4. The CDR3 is CASGGGWNTEAFF. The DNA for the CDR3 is TGTGCCAGCGGAGGGGGCTGGAACACTGAAGCTTTCTTT.

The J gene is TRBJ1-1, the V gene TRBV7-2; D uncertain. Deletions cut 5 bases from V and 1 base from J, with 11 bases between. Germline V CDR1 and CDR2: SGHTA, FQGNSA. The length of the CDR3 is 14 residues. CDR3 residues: CASSPRTGNTEAFF. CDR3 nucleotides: TGTGCCAGCAGCCCCAGGACGGGGAACACTGAAGCTTTCTTT.

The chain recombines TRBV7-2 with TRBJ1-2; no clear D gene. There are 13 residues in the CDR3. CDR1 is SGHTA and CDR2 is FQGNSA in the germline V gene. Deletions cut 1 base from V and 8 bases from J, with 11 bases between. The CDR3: CASSLDKLGGYTF. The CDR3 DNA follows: TGTGCCAGCAGCTTAGACAAGCTAGGAGGCTACACCTTC.